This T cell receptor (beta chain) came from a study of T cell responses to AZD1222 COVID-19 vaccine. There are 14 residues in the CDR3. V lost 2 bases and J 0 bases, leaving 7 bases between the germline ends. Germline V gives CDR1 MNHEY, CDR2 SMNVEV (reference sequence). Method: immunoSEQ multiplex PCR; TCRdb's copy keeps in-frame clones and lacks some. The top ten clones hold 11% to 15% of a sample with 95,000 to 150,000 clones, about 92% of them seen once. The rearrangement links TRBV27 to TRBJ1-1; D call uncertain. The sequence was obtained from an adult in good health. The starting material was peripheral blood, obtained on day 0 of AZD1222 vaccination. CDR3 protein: CASSLRALNTEAFF. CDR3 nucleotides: TGTGCCAGCAGTTTAAGGGCTCTGAACACTGAAGCTTTCTTT.